Listed here is a single T cell receptor (beta chain). Per the original data handling: Amplifying reference gene primers gave estimates of nucleated cell counts. Sequencing used immunoSEQ multiplex PCR; TCRdb keeps in-frame clones, though not all of them. That table gives V, J and clone size, and the DNA gave D and trimming. The sample lists around 200,000 clones, around 91% occurring once. Trimming pared 5 bases from V and 6 bases from J, leaving 15 bases between. Germline V gene sequence: CDR1 SGHTS, CDR2 YDEGEE. The CDR3 has 15 amino acids. The source of the sample is a study of blood T cell repertoires in COVID-19. The overall study: Sites in the United States, Italy and Spain provided acute and convalescent COVID-19 samples. PBMCs, B-cell-depleted T cells, or T cells provided the cDNA or gDNA that made up the material.

The V and J genes are TRBV5-8 and TRBJ1-6; maybe TRBD1 (6 bases). The receptor's source is a man aged 50-59 years with acute or convalescent COVID-19. Sequenced input: peripheral blood. This chain's CDR3 is CASRKKTGTNSPLHF. The CDR3 nucleotides are TGTGCCAGCAGAAAAAAAACAGGGACTAATTCACCCCTCCACTTT.